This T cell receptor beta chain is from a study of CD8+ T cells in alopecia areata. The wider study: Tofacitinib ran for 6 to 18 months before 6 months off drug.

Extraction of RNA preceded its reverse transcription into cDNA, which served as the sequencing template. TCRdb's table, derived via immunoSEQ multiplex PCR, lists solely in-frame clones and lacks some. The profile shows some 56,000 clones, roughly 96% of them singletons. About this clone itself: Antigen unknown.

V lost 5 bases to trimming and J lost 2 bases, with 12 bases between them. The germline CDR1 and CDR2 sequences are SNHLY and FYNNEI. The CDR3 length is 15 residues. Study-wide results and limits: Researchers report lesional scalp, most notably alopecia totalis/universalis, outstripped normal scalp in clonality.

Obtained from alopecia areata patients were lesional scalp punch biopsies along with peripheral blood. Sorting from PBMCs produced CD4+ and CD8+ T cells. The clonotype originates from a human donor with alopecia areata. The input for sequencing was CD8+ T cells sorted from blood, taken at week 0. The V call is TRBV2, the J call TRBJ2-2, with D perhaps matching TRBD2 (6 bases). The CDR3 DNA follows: TGTGCCAGCAGTTCCGGGAGCCTAAACACCGGGGAGCTGTTTTTT. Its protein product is CASSSGSLNTGELFF.